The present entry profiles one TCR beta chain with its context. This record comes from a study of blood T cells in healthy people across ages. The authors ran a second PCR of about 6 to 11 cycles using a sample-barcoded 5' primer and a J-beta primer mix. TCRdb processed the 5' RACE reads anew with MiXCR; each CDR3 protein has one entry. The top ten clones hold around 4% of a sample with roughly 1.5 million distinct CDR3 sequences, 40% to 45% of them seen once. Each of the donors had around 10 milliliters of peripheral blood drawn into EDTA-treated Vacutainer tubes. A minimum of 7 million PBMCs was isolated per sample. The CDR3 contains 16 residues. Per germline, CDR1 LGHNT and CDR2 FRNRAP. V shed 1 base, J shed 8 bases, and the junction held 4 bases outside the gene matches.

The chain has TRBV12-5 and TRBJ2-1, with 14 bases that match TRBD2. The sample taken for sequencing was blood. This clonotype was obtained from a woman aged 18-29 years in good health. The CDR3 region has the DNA TGTGCTAGTGGTTTGGGGACTAGCGGGGGGCGCTATGAGCAGTTCTTC. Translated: CASGLGTSGGRYEQFF.